This record looks at one T cell receptor beta chain sequence and its context. Its specificity is unknown. This entry is derived from a study of shared clonotypes between healthy human individuals. Study-wide findings and caveats: Investigators collected only blood, and repertoires in tissues likely differ. Limitation of the genetic and exposure-history diversity represented came from the few donors.

Data came from immunoSEQ multiplex PCR; TCRdb stores just in-frame clones and leaves some out. The repertoire includes more than 400,000 clones, around 73% of them detected once, and 12% sits in the top ten. The CDR3 loop spans 14 amino acids. The chain uses TRBV21-1 and TRBJ1-2; TRBD1 was called by the table and not checked on the DNA. TRBV21-1 is deemed a pseudogene. This receptor was identified in a woman in her thirties or forties in good health. Some clones in this sample may be carry-over from other donors' samples. The material sequenced was PBMCs. CDR3 loop: CASGGRTANYGYTF. CDR3 nucleotides: TGTGCCAGTGGGGGACGGACAGCTAACTATGGCTACACCTTC.